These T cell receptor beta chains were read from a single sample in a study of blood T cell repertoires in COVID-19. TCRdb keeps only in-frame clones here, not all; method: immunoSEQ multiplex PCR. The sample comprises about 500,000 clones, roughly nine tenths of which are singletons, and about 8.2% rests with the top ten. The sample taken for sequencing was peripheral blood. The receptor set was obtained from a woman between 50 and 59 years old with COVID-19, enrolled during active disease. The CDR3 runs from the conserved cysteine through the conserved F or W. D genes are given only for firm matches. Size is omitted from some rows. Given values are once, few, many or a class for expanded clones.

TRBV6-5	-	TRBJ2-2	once	CAGGTGQITGELFF	TGTGCCGGCGGGACGGGACAGATCACCGGGGAGCTGTTTTTT
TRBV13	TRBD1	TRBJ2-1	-	CASSPRAGTGRFF	TGTGCCAGCAGCCCCCGAGCCGGGACAGGCCGGTTCTTC
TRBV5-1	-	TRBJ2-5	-	CASSFQQETQYF	TGCGCCAGCAGCTTCCAGCAAGAGACCCAGTACTTC
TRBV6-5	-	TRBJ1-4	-	CASRQSTGRDEKLFF	TGTGCCAGCAGGCAGTCAACAGGGCGCGATGAAAAACTGTTTTTT
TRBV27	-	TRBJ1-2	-	CASSLKQGALGYGYTF	TGTGCCAGCAGTTTAAAACAGGGCGCGCTCGGCTATGGCTACACCTTC
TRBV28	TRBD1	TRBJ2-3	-	CASSRDSTTTDTQYF	TGTGCCAGCAGCCGGGACAGTACTACCACAGATACGCAGTATTTT
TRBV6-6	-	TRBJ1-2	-	CASSLLGLPTRSSYTF	TGTGCCAGCAGCTTACTGGGACTTCCGACCCGATCGAGCTACACCTTC
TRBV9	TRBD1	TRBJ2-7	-	CASSSPSGDSWTYEQYF	TGTGCCAGCAGCAGCCCTTCAGGGGACAGTTGGACTTACGAGCAGTACTTC
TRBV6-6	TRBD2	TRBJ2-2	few	CASSLATSETGELFF	TGTGCCAGCAGCCTGGCCACTAGCGAAACCGGGGAGCTGTTTTTT
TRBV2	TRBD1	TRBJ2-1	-	CASSVEGANEQFF	TGTGCCAGCAGTGTAGAGGGGGCCAATGAGCAGTTCTTC
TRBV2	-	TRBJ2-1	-	CASSEMAGALHEQFF	TGTGCCAGCAGTGAAATGGCGGGGGCTCTTCATGAGCAGTTCTTC
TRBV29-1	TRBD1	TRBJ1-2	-	CSAGNVGQGALNGYTF	TGCAGCGCTGGGAACGTGGGACAGGGGGCTTTGAATGGCTACACCTTC
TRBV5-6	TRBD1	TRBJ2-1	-	CASSPNPGGNEQFF	TGTGCCAGCAGCCCAAATCCAGGGGGCAATGAGCAGTTCTTC
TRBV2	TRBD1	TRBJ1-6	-	CASSLDGQGNNSPLHF	TGTGCCAGCAGTTTGGACGGACAGGGGAACAATTCACCCCTCCACTTT
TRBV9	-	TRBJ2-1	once	CASSVGGDEQFF	TGTGCCAGCAGCGTAGGGGGGGATGAGCAGTTCTTC
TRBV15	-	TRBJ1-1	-	CATSRVNSGRADTEAFF	TGTGCCACCAGCAGAGTAAATTCTGGGCGCGCTGACACTGAAGCTTTCTTT
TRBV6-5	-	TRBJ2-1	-	CASILDRHSNEQFF	TGTGCCAGCATCCTGGACAGACATTCCAATGAGCAGTTCTTC
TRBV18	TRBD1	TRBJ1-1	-	CASSPGQGKTEAFF	TGTGCCAGCTCACCCGGACAGGGAAAGACTGAAGCTTTCTTT
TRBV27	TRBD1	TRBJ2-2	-	CASSLAMGTGKAGELFF	TGTGCCAGCAGTTTGGCAATGGGGACAGGGAAGGCCGGGGAGCTGTTTTTT
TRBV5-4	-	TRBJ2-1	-	CASGGGQIYNEQFF	TGTGCCAGCGGGGGGGGGCAGATATACAATGAGCAGTTCTTC
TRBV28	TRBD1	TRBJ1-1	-	CASGRDRELEAFF	TGTGCCAGCGGACGAGACAGGGAGTTAGAAGCTTTCTTT
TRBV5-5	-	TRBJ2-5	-	CASSLSSPETQYF	TGTGCCAGCAGCTTATCGAGCCCCGAGACCCAGTACTTC
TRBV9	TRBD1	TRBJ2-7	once	CASSPSGTGGYEQYF	TGTGCCAGCAGCCCATCGGGGACAGGGGGCTACGAGCAGTACTTC
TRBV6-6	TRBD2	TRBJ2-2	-	CASSYTRGWSTGELFF	TGTGCCAGCAGTTATACGCGGGGGTGGAGCACCGGGGAGCTGTTTTTT
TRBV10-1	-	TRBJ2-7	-	CASSEGYRGEQYF	TGCGCCAGCAGTGAGGGTTATAGGGGCGAGCAGTACTTC
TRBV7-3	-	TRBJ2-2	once	CASSARLVAGELFF	TGTGCCAGCAGCGCCCGACTAGTCGCCGGGGAGCTGTTTTTT
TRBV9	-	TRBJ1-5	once	CASGGDQPQHF	TGTGCCAGCGGCGGAGATCAGCCCCAGCATTTT
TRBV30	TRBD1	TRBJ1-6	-	CAWSRAGGNYNSPLHF	TGTGCCTGGAGTAGGGCAGGGGGAAACTATAATTCACCCCTCCACTTT
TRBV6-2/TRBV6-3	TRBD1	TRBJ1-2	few	CASSYSQGNYGYTF	TGTGCCAGCAGTTATTCACAGGGGAACTATGGCTACACCTTC
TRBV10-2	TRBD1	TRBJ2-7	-	CASSEGQGYYEQYF	TGCGCCAGCAGTGAGGGACAGGGATACTACGAGCAGTACTTC
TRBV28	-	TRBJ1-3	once	CASSPTSRSGNTIYF	TGTGCCAGCAGTCCGACTTCCCGCTCTGGAAACACCATATATTTT
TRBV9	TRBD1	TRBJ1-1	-	CASSTGQPSAEAFF	TGTGCCAGCAGCACGGGACAGCCTTCTGCCGAAGCTTTCTTT
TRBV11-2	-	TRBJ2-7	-	CASSLKFPTLGQRYEQYF	TGTGCCAGCAGCTTAAAATTCCCCACCCTAGGACAGCGCTACGAGCAGTACTTC
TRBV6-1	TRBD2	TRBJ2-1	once	CASSDPGLAGGWSSYNEQFF	TGTGCCAGCAGTGATCCAGGACTAGCGGGGGGCTGGAGCTCCTACAATGAGCAGTTCTTC
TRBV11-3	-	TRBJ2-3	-	CASSLRAGLTDTQYF	TGTGCCAGCAGCTTACGGGCGGGGCTTACAGATACGCAGTATTTT
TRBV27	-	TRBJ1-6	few	CASSPRTDNNSPLHF	TGTGCCAGCAGTCCCCGGACAGATAACAATTCACCCCTCCACTTT
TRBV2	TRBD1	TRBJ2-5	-	CASSSNRGLVETQYF	TGTGCCAGCAGTTCCAACAGGGGCTTGGTAGAGACCCAGTACTTC
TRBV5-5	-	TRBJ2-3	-	CASSLGTLAYGTDTQYF	TGTGCCAGCAGCTTGGGTACCCTAGCGTATGGCACAGATACGCAGTATTTT
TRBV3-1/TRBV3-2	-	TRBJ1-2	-	CASSYANMDRGGGYTF	TGTGCCAGCAGCTACGCAAACATGGACCGGGGAGGCGGCTACACCTTC
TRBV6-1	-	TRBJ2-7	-	CASSDPGSAYEQYF	TGTGCCAGCAGTGACCCAGGGTCGGCCTACGAGCAGTACTTC
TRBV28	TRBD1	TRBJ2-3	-	CGIRDRGTDTQYF	TGTGGTATCAGGGACAGGGGCACAGATACGCAGTATTTT
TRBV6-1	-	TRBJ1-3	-	CASSEPDVLRFSGNTIYF	TGTGCCAGCAGTGAACCAGATGTGCTCCGATTCTCTGGAAACACCATATATTTT
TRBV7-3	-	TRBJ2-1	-	CASSLGFANNEQFF	TGTGCCAGCAGCTTAGGTTTCGCTAACAATGAGCAGTTCTTC
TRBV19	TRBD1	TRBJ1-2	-	CASSSWTGLGYGYTF	TGTGCCAGTAGTTCCTGGACAGGATTGGGCTATGGCTACACCTTC
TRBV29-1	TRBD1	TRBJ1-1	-	CSVEEPGQMNTEAFF	TGCAGCGTTGAAGAGCCGGGACAGATGAACACTGAAGCTTTCTTT
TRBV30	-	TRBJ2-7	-	CAWSLDSVYEQYF	TGTGCCTGGAGTTTAGACAGTGTCTACGAGCAGTACTTC
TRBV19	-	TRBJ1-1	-	CASSSQQGVAEAFF	TGTGCCAGTAGTTCCCAACAGGGAGTCGCTGAAGCTTTCTTT
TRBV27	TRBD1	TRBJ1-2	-	CASSPRDRVLNYGYTF	TGTGCCAGCAGCCCCCGGGACAGAGTTCTAAACTATGGCTACACCTTC
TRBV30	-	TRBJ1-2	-	CAWSVKGDGNYGYTF	TGTGCCTGGAGCGTAAAGGGGGACGGTAACTATGGCTACACCTTC
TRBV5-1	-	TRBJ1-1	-	CASRSLLGSTEAFF	TGCGCCAGCCGCTCTCTGCTAGGGAGCACTGAAGCTTTCTTT
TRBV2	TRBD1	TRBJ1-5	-	CASSLMGQRNQPQHF	TGTGCCAGCAGCCTAATGGGACAGCGCAATCAGCCCCAGCATTTT
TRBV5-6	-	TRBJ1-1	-	CASSLILYPGTEAFF	TGTGCCAGCAGCTTAATCCTGTACCCGGGGACTGAAGCTTTCTTT
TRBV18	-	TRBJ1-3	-	CASSPTPSSGNTIYF	TGTGCCAGCTCACCAACCCCCAGCTCTGGAAACACCATATATTTT
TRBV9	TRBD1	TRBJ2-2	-	CASSVNPGQSGTGELFF	TGTGCCAGCAGCGTAAACCCGGGACAGTCAGGTACCGGGGAGCTGTTTTTT